The rows below give T cell receptor beta chains drawn from one sample of a study of CD8 T cells in Susac syndrome. TCRdb reprocessed the immunoSEQ multiplex PCR reads via MiXCR and lists one record per CDR3 protein. The data hold some 200,000 distinct CDR3 sequences, with nearly 97% observed a single time. The sequencing input was CD4+ T cells from PBMCs. Every receptor here comes from a human donor with Susac syndrome. CDR3s include the opening cysteine and the closing phenylalanine or tryptophan. Each record gives: CDR3 length, V gene, CDR3 protein.

11	TRBV3-1	CASSHRTVAFF
17	TRBV20-1	CSARDPSSGGVKGEQYF
16	TRBV18	CASSPPNWTPGNTIYF
15	TRBV5-1	CASSPGRTGTDTQYF
16	TRBV6-5	CASSYFPQGGTGELFF
15	TRBV29-1	CSYLDTGLPYNEQFF
16	TRBV11-2	CASSRHRVNYTGELFF
15	TRBV11-1	CASSLGAVRSYEQYF
16	TRBV5-4	CASSSPGGPLADTQYF
13	TRBV7-9	CASSLGVDQPQHF
12	TRBV30	CAWSVQEGRQFF
17	TRBV18	CASSPMPSGGAQETQYF
15	TRBV9	CASSASSGANQPQHF
12	TRBV20-1	CSARTGNYGYTF
15	TRBV20-1	CSARLAGGITYEQYF
16	TRBV7-9	CASSLGGGLSMDEQFF
16	TRBV4-1	CASSQEGQGRKDTQYF
15	TRBV19	CASTPSGYSNQPQHF
15	TRBV14	CASSPARGAVSGYTF
14	TRBV29-1	CSGYGVGTRETQYF
17	TRBV3-1	CASSQDSASPYNEKLFF
16	TRBV7-9	CASREGQGSYNSPLHF
13	TRBV4-3	CASSQVRWSGYTF
18	TRBV4-2	CASSHPKLAGGPQETQYF
15	TRBV27	CASRPTVISNQPQHF
15	TRBV5-1	CASSSMGPYNSPLHF
15	TRBV6-5	CASSSFTGGGQPQHF
14	TRBV5-1	CASSFGTDGNTIYF
14	TRBV5-1	CASSLDAGMETQYF
14	TRBV6-6	CASSYGGADTEAFF
15	TRBV9	CASSLRGQGVTEAFF